There are many counts of the clone carrying this TCR beta chain. Its antigen is currently unknown. Germline V lookup: CDR1 PRHDT, CDR2 FYEKMQ (reference sequence). Germline trimming cut 5 bases from V and 4 bases from J; bases unmatched to any gene: 0. This CDR3 spans 12 amino acids. These data originate in a study of T-cell memory formation after mild COVID-19. Findings and caveats of the study: Whereas later expanders leaned CD4+, clones contracting day 15 to 85 showed a balanced CD4/CD8 makeup.

TCRdb reprocessed the 5' RACE reads via MiXCR and lists one record per CDR3 protein. The data hold hundreds of thousands of distinct CDR3 sequences, with roughly an eighth observed a single time. The V gene is TRBV13, the J gene TRBJ1-1, with 8 bases that match TRBD1. Sample: PBMCs or a T cell subset sorted from them (not recorded which). The receptor's source is a man between 18 and 29 years old who had mild COVID-19 (a few samples of this study predate the infection). Cell type and time point are not known. The CDR3 protein is CASSDRGTEAFF. DNA for the CDR3: TGTGCCAGCAGCGACAGGGGCACTGAAGCTTTCTTT.